What follows are 22 T cell receptor beta chains derived from one specimen sequenced in a study of brain T cells in children with intractable seizures. Only in-frame clones appear in the TCRdb table, and some are missing; sequencing was by immunoSEQ multiplex PCR. The sample consists of roughly 8,300 clones, around 70% of them appearing once. Sequencing was limited to surgery cases with top T cell transcript signatures in brain tissue. The specimen was resected brain tissue, collected at surgery. These receptors all come from a boy younger than two with tuberous sclerosis and intractable seizures.

This clone was recorded once. A junction end diverges from the germline sequence, so it may reflect a read error. The rearrangement uses TRBV7-7 and TRBJ2-1; D not resolved. The length of the CDR3 is 12 residues. From germline, CDR1 is SSHAT and CDR2 FNYEAQ (reference sequence). Here the CDR3 reads CASRYSYNEQFF. CDR3 DNA: TGTGCTAGCAGATACTCCTACAATGAGCAGTTCTTC.

This clone was detected only once. The chain uses TRBV2 and TRBJ2-3; D remains unclear. CDR1 and CDR2 from the germline V gene are SNHLY and FYNNEI. V lost 3 bases, J lost 4 bases, and 8 bases lay in between. The CDR3 is 13 amino acids. The CDR3 DNA sequence: TGTGCCAGCAGTGACCAGGCGGCAGATACGCAGTATTTT. Amino acids: CASSDQAADTQYF.

This clone was counted once. The chain has TRBV2 and TRBJ2-4; TRBD2 might be the D (5 bases). The CDR3 has 14 residues. The V gene's germline CDR1 is SNHLY and CDR2 FYNNEI. V lost 6 bases and J 0 bases, leaving 9 bases between the germline ends. The CDR3 DNA reads as TGTGCCAGCAGGCCTCGGGAAGCCAAAAACATTCAGTACTTC. The encoded protein is CASRPREAKNIQYF.

This clone ranks as medium-sized. The chain recombines TRBV7-9 with TRBJ2-1, with D perhaps matching TRBD2 (7 bases). Germline V gene data show CDR1 as SEHNR and CDR2 as FQNEAQ (reference sequence). Trimming stripped 2 bases from V and 5 bases from J, with 25 bases between. The CDR3 has 19 amino acids. DNA for the CDR3: TGTGCCAGCAGCTTATCATTGGGGGCCGTAGCGGGCGCCCACAATGAGCAGTTCTTC. The encoded protein is CASSLSLGAVAGAHNEQFF.

The genes are TRBV6-6 and TRBJ1-1, with D hard to call. Germline V gives CDR1 MNHNY, CDR2 SVGAGI (reference sequence). Between the trimmed V and J ends, which lost 6 bases and 11 bases, there was a span of 13 bases. The CDR3 extends over 11 amino acids. CDR3 DNA sequence: TGTGCCAGCAGGGGCCAAAGTGGGGCTTTCTTT. Its protein is CASRGQSGAFF.

This clone appeared a few times. CDR3: CSVFLSDYNEQFF. The CDR3 DNA reads TGCAGCGTCTTCTTAAGCGATTACAATGAGCAGTTCTTC. This chain links TRBV29-1 with TRBJ2-1, with unresolved D. Germline V gene lookup returns CDR1 SQVTM and CDR2 ANQGSEA. The CDR3 loop spans 13 amino acids. V was clipped by 6 bases and J by 4 bases, with 13 bases between them.

Worth noting for this clone: This sample also contains other DNA sequences that code for the same CDR3. The chain carries TRBV5-1 and TRBJ2-5; possibly TRBD2 for D (5 bases). Trimming left V 0 bases short and J 5 bases short, with 11 bases between. Germline-derived CDR1 and CDR2 are SGHRS and YFSETQ. The CDR3 runs to 14 residues. CDR3 amino acids: CASSLVGLQETQYF. The DNA of the CDR3 is TGCGCCAGCAGCTTGGTCGGACTGCAGGAGACCCAGTACTTC. Using reference TRBV5-1 and TRBJ2-5 for the parts outside the CDR3, the full variable domain is KAGVTQTPRYLIKTRGQQVTLSCSPISGHRSVSWYQQTPGQGLQFLFEYFSETQRNKGNFPGRFSGRQFSNSRSEMNVSTLELGDSALYLCASSLVGLQETQYFGPGTRLLVL.

This chain connects TRBV9 to TRBJ1-2; D not certain. Germline values: CDR1 SGDLS, CDR2 YYNGEE. Trimming pared 0 bases from V and 4 bases from J, leaving 13 bases between. The CDR3 has 15 amino acids. The CDR3 DNA sequence: TGTGCCAGCAGCGTAGCTACCGGGATAGCCTATGGCTACACCTTC. Its protein product is CASSVATGIAYGYTF.

V is TRBV6-5 and J is TRBJ2-3, with TRBD1 identical over 10 bases. Trimming cost V 7 bases and J 5 bases; bases outside gene matches: 6. This CDR3 spans 14 amino acids. Germline V gives CDR1 MNHEY, CDR2 SVGAGI. The CDR3 sequence is CASTRTGGRDTQYF. DNA of the CDR3: TGTGCCAGCACCCGGACAGGGGGAAGAGATACGCAGTATTTT.

In regard to this clone: A read error may produce the germline difference seen at one junction end. The chain joins TRBV7-9 to TRBJ2-7; D is uncertain. The CDR3 sequence is 12 residues long. Germline V gene sequence: CDR1 SEHNR, CDR2 FQNEAQ (reference sequence). Here the CDR3 reads CASSAASHEQYF. CDR3 in DNA: TGTGCCAGCAGCGCTGCCTCCCACGAGCAGTACTTC.

V is TRBV7-3 and J is TRBJ2-3; D not certain. V was clipped by 2 bases and J by 1 base, with 10 bases between them. Germline assignment: CDR1 SGHTA and CDR2 FQGTGA. The CDR3 extends over 15 amino acids. DNA of the CDR3: TGTGCCAGCAGCTTAGAAGCGAGAGGCACAGATACGCAGTATTTT. Protein sequence: CASSLEARGTDTQYF.

The CDR3 region has the DNA TGTGCCAGCAGCCCGGTGCTGGTCTTTAGCGGTGACTCCTACAATGAGCAGTTCTTC. Its translation: CASSPVLVFSGDSYNEQFF. J is TRBJ2-1 and V is TRBV3-1 (or the pseudogene TRBV3-2), with D tentatively TRBD2 (6 bases). The CDR3 totals 19 residues. Germline V gene data show CDR1 as LGHDT and CDR2 as YNNKEL (reference sequence). The ends were cut back, 4 bases at V and 0 bases at J, with 22 bases in the middle.

This clone was counted a single time. The chain carries TRBV28 and TRBJ2-3; D remains ambiguous. The CDR3 loop spans 10 amino acids. Germline V gene sequence: CDR1 MDHEN, CDR2 SYDVKM. Trimming took 2 bases from V and 6 from J, leaving 0 bases between them. The CDR3 DNA is TGTGCCAGCAGTTTAGATACGCAGTATTTT. Translating it yields CASSLDTQYF.

V gene TRBV5-1 combines with J gene TRBJ2-1; a possible D gene is TRBD2 (8 bases). There are 17 residues in the CDR3. The germline CDR1 and CDR2 sequences are SGHRS and YFSETQ. The V end lost 4 bases, the J end lost 4 bases, and 21 bases lay between the germline ends. The CDR3 region has the DNA TGCGCCAGCAGCGCGGGGGGCCTAGGGGGCCCATACAATGAGCAGTTCTTC. Amino acids: CASSAGGLGGPYNEQFF.

The rearrangement links TRBV11-2 to TRBJ2-3; 10 bases map to TRBD1. Germline V gene lookup returns CDR1 SGHAT and CDR2 FQNNGV. The V and J ends lost 5 bases and 3 bases, in that order; junction bases with no gene match: 17. This CDR3 spans 19 amino acids. For the CDR3, the DNA is TGTGCCAGCAGCCACCCAGGGAGGGGACAGGGGAAGTGGACAGATACGCAGTATTTT. Translated: CASSHPGRGQGKWTDTQYF.

This chain uses TRBV2 with TRBJ2-2; D is unresolved. The CDR3 has 14 residues. V lost 0 bases and J 9 bases, leaving 11 bases between the germline ends. The germline CDR1 and CDR2 sequences are SNHLY and FYNNEI. The CDR3 DNA reads as TGTGCCAGCAGTGAAGCGCTTCGGAGTCGGGAGCTGTTTTTT. Protein: CASSEALRSRELFF.

In this sample, this clone turned up once. The gene calls are TRBV7-2 and TRBJ2-5; 8 positions match TRBD2. Unmatched junction bases numbered 6, after V lost 11 bases and J lost 4 bases. The CDR3 runs to 12 residues. Germline CDR1 is SGHTA and CDR2 is FQGNSA. The CDR3, as DNA: TGTGCCGGAGCGGGAGTAAGAGAGACCCAGTACTTC. Amino acids: CAGAGVRETQYF.

The rearrangement links TRBV6-6 to TRBJ2-1, with D unresolved. Deletions cut 8 bases from V and 8 bases from J, with 7 bases between. The germline gives CDR1 MNHNY, CDR2 SVGAGI (reference sequence). There are 10 residues in the CDR3. CDR3 region: CASGPHEQFF. As DNA, the CDR3 is TGTGCCAGCGGCCCCCATGAGCAGTTCTTC.

The rearrangement links TRBV19 to TRBJ2-4; D remains ambiguous. Germline V CDR1 and CDR2: LNHDA, SQIVND (reference sequence). The CDR3 sequence is 13 residues long. V was shortened by 9 bases and J by 6 bases, with 15 bases between the two germline ends. In DNA, the CDR3 is TGTGCCAGCTCAGGATCCGCCGGAAACATTCAGTACTTC. Encoded protein: CASSGSAGNIQYF.

Within the sample, this clone is medium-sized. The rearrangement uses TRBV6-6 and TRBJ1-2; no clear D gene. The CDR3 length is 12 residues. Germline CDR1 is MNHNY and CDR2 is SVGAGI (reference sequence). V was cut by 10 bases and J by 2 bases, with 11 bases left in between. The CDR3 DNA reads TGTGCCATCCTCGGGTCCAACTATGGCTACACCTTC. Amino acid sequence: CAILGSNYGYTF.

The CDR3 nucleotides read TGCGCCAGCAGTGAGTTAACGGACGGGACAGATACGCAGTATTTT. Translating it yields CASSELTDGTDTQYF. The gene calls are TRBV10-2 and TRBJ2-3; no clear D gene. Looked up from germline, CDR1 is WSHSY and CDR2 is SAAADI. Trimming shortened V by 1 base and J by 3 bases, and 11 bases separated the two germline ends. The CDR3 sequence is 15 residues long.

The chain uses TRBV27 and TRBJ1-1; D not resolved. Germline lookup yields CDR1 MNHEY and CDR2 SMNVEV (reference sequence). Trimming pared 2 bases from V and 3 bases from J, leaving 10 bases between. This CDR3 spans 14 amino acids. The CDR3, as DNA: TGTGCCAGCAGTTTAAGCAGGATTGACACTGAAGCTTTCTTT. This encodes CASSLSRIDTEAFF.